This T cell receptor beta chain was retrieved from a study of control samples from healthy donors and cancer patients. Repertoires were generated with immunoSEQ multiplex PCR, while TCRdb's copy carries only in-frame clones and drops some. The sample carries almost 90,000 clones, more than 75% recorded once. CDR1 and CDR2 (germline): GTSNPN, SVGIG (reference sequence). Unmatched junction bases numbered 3, after V lost 2 bases and J lost 10 bases. This CDR3 comprises 12 residues. Sequencing input: blood. The rearrangement links TRBV30 to TRBJ2-1; 9 bases align to TRBD1. This TCR derives from a woman in her forties in good health. The CDR3 protein is CAWSSGTGEQFF. In DNA form, the CDR3 reads TGTGCCTGGAGTTCCGGGACAGGGGAGCAGTTCTTC.